This T cell receptor beta chain was obtained from a study of T-cell reconstitution after alpha-beta-depleted transplantation in children. V was clipped by 2 bases and J by 6 bases; unmatched bases: 1. The CDR3 is 13 residues long. The germline CDR1 and CDR2 sequences are SGHDT and YYEEEE. Preparation of the TCRbeta library was carried out with unique molecular identifiers. TCRdb re-called the PCR reads through MiXCR, storing one row per CDR3 protein. The data hold 380,000 or so distinct CDR3 sequences, with 13% observed a single time. Sequenced material: PBMCs, taken from the stem cell graft. This clonotype originated in a human donor who donated a stem cell graft to a child with Fanconi anemia. The chain uses TRBV5-6 and TRBJ2-2; 7 bases line up with TRBD2. The CDR3 DNA reads TGTGCCAGCAGCTTTGGGGGGGCCGGGGAGCTGTTTTTT. Its protein is CASSFGGAGELFF.